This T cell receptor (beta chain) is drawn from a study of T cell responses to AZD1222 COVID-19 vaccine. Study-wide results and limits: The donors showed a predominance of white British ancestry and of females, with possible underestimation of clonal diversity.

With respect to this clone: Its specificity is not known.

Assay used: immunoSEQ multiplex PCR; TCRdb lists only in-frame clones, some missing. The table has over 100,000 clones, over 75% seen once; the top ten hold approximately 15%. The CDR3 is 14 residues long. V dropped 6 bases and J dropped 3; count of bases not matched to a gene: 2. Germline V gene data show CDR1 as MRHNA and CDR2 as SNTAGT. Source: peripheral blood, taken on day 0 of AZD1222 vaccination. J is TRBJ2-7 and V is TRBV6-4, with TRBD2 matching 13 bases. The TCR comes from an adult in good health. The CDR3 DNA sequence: TGTGCCAGCAGAGGGACTAGCGGGAACTACGAGCAGTACGTC. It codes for CASRGTSGNYEQYV.